These T cell receptor beta chains were read from a single sample in a study of long-term antiretroviral therapy in people with HIV. TCRdb's table, derived via immunoSEQ multiplex PCR, lists solely in-frame clones and lacks some. The sample includes approximately 15,000 clones, approximately 85% of them seen just once. The sample was unsorted PBMCs, taken 6.2 years after starting antiretroviral therapy. These receptor sequences come from a man aged 35 to 55 with HIV. Each CDR3 is given with its conserved first and last residue. Each record gives: J gene, V gene, clone size, D gene, CDR3 length, CDR3 DNA, CDR3 protein. The D gene is left open where the match is weak. Clone size is not always given. Where it is, it says once, few, many or a class for expanded clones.

>TRBJ2-7|TRBV21-1|.|.|15
TGTGCCAGCAGCAAAGGGGGCAGGGGTTTCCACGAGCAGTACTTC
CASSKGGRGFHEQYF
>TRBJ2-6|TRBV7-3|.|.|14
TGTGCCAGCAGTTCGGGTGCCGGGGCCAACGTCCTGACTTTC
CASSSGAGANVLTF
>TRBJ1-1|TRBV5-6|.|TRBD1|14
TGTGCCAGCAGCTTTCCCGACAGGGACTTAGAAGCTTTCTTT
CASSFPDRDLEAFF
>TRBJ1-5|TRBV6-5|once|.|14
TGTGCCAGCAGCATAACAGGTGGCAATCAGCCCCAGCATTTT
CASSITGGNQPQHF
>TRBJ2-2|TRBV9|.|.|12
TGTGCCAGCAGCGTAGGGATCGGGGAGCTGTTTTTT
CASSVGIGELFF
>TRBJ2-6|TRBV11-2|.|.|18
TGTGCCAGCAGTCCTGCCTGGGGGTTGGGCTCTGGGGCCAACGTCCTGACTTTC
CASSPAWGLGSGANVLTF
>TRBJ1-1|TRBV7-8|.|TRBD1|14
TGTGCCAGCAGCGGACAGGGAGGGAACACTGAAGCTTTCTTT
CASSGQGGNTEAFF
>TRBJ2-2|TRBV29-1|.|.|12
TGCAGCGTAAAGGGCCCTACCGGGGAGCTGTTTTTT
CSVKGPTGELFF
>TRBJ2-2|TRBV18|.|.|14
TGTGCCAGCCCGGGCGTAGGTGCACGCGGGGAGCTGTTTTTT
CASPGVGARGELFF
>TRBJ2-5|TRBV6-5|once|.|13
TGTGCCAGCAGTCTCGGGGGGCTTGAGACCCAGTACTTC
CASSLGGLETQYF
>TRBJ1-1|TRBV7-8|.|.|14
TGTGCCAGCAGCTTACGGACAGTTAACACTGAAGCTTTCTTT
CASSLRTVNTEAFF
>TRBJ2-2|TRBV7-9|.|TRBD1|13
TGTGCCAGCAGCAGACAGGGGTCCGGGGAGCTGTTTTTT
CASSRQGSGELFF
>TRBJ2-7|TRBV29-1|.|.|12
TGCAGCGTTGAAGGAATAGGGTACGAGCAGTACTTC
CSVEGIGYEQYF
>TRBJ2-7|TRBV18|.|.|14
TGTGCCAGCTCACCACGTCCAGGGAACTACGAGCAGTACTTC
CASSPRPGNYEQYF
>TRBJ2-7|TRBV11-1|.|TRBD2|16
TGTGCCAGCAGCGACGGACTAGCGGGAAACTCCTACGAGCAGTACTTC
CASSDGLAGNSYEQYF
>TRBJ2-1|TRBV7-2|.|.|11
TGTGCCAGCAGGGCGAACAATGAGCAGTTCTTC
CASRANNEQFF
>TRBJ2-5|TRBV29-1|.|.|20
TGCAGCGTTGAAGATCTTATATTGGAGAATATCAGGAGTCGATGGGAGACCCAGTACTTC
CSVEDLILENIRSRWETQYF
>TRBJ1-5|TRBV11-2|.|TRBD1|15
TGTGCCAGCAGCTGGACAGGAGGTAGCAATCAGCCCCAGCATTTT
CASSWTGGSNQPQHF
>TRBJ1-1|TRBV6-1|.|.|14
TGTGCCAGCTGGGAGGGTATTAGGGGGACTGAAGCTTTCTTT
CASWEGIRGTEAFF
>TRBJ1-3|TRBV6-1|.|.|16
TGTGCCAGCAGTAAAGATACAGGGAGCTCTGGAAACACCATATATTTT
CASSKDTGSSGNTIYF